This TCR beta chain was sequenced during a study of CD8 T cells in ankylosing spondylitis. MiXCR, run by TCRdb on the 5' RACE reads, gives a single entry per CDR3 protein. Of 200,000 to 250,000 distinct CDR3 sequences listed, roughly 6.6% are singletons. Study-level results: Disease-associated clones were CD8+ and fairly uncommon in peripheral blood. Matched ankylosing spondylitis synovial fluid reportedly showed significant enrichment of disease-linked clones. Ankylosing spondylitis blood seemed to carry a telltale TCR beta motif made of under ten highly homologous variants.

Germline CDR1 MNHEY, CDR2 SMNVEV (reference sequence). This CDR3 region has 16 residues. V shed 2 bases, J shed 6 bases, and the junction held 6 bases outside the gene matches. In this sample, this clonotype turned up many times. Its antigen is unidentified. This clonotype was sampled from a male donor with ankylosing spondylitis. The rearrangement joins TRBV27 to TRBJ2-1; 11 bases are a match to TRBD2. The sample taken for sequencing was blood, either unsorted or a sorted T cell fraction (not recorded which). CDR3 coding DNA: TGTGCCAGCAGTTTACTCCTAGCGGGGGGCCCCAATGAGCAGTTCTTC. Amino acids: CASSLLLAGGPNEQFF.